This T cell receptor (beta chain) was captured in a study of cytotoxic CD8 clonotypes in ibrutinib-treated CLL. Repertoires were generated with immunoSEQ multiplex PCR, while TCRdb's copy carries only in-frame clones and drops some. This table has some 76,000 clones, 75% to 90% appearing once. Around 2 micrograms of genomic DNA from cryopreserved PBMCs went into TCR beta libraries. The CDR3 loop spans 13 amino acids. Trimming took 6 bases from V and 13 from J, leaving 16 bases between them. The germline V gene encodes CDR1 MNHEY and CDR2 SMNVEV (reference sequence). Here the sequenced sample was PBMCs, taken after 24 months of ibrutinib treatment. The chain links TRBV27 to TRBJ1-6; no definite D call. The sequence derives from a human donor with chronic lymphocytic leukemia. The CDR3 reads CASRGPGVVPLHF. CDR3 coding DNA: TGTGCCAGCAGAGGGCCCGGAGTGGTTCCCCTCCACTTT.